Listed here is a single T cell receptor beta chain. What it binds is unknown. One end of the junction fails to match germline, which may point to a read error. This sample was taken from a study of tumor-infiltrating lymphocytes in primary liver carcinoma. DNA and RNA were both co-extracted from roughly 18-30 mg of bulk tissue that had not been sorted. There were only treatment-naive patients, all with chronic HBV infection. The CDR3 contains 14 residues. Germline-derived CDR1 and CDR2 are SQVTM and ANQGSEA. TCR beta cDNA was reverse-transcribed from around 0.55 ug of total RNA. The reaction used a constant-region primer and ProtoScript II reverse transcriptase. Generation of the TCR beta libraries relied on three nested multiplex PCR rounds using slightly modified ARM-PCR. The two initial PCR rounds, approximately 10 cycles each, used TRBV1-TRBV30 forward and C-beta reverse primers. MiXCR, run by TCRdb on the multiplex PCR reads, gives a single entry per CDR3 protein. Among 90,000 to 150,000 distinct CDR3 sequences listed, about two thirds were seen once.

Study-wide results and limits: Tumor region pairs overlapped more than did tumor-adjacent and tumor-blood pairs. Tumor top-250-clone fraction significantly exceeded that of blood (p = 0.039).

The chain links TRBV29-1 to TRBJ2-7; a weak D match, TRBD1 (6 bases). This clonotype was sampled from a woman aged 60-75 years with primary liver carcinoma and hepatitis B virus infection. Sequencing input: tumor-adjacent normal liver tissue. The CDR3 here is CSVEGGRLGYEQYF. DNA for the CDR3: TGTAGCGTTGAAGGGGGTCGGTTGGGCTACGAGCAGTACTTC.